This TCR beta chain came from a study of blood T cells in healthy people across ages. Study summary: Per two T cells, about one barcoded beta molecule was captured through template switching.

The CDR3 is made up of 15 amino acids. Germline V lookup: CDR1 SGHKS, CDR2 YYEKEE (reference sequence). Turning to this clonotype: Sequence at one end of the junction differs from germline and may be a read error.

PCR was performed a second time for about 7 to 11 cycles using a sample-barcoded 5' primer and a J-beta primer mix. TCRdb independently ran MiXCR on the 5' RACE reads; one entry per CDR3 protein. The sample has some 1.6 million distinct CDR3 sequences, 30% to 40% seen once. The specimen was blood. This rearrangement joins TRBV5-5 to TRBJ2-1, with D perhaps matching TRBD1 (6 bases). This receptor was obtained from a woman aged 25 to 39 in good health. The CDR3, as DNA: TGTACCAGCAGCCCCATGGACAGATTCAACAATGAGCAGTTCTTC. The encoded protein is CTSSPMDRFNNEQFF.